Each of the 5 T cell receptor beta chains below was sequenced from the same sample in a study of technical replicates of blood from a few donors. Profiling relied on immunoSEQ multiplex PCR, and the TCRdb table lists in-frame clones only, not all of them. This sample carries fewer than 95,000 clones, approximately 94% of them seen once, and the ten largest clones take approximately 0.25%. Sequencing was performed on T cells isolated from PBMCs. The receptors were sampled from a human donor in good health.

This chain joins TRBV5-1 and TRBJ1-1; a weak D match, TRBD1 (6 bases). Between the trimmed V and J ends, which lost 0 bases and 4 bases, there was a span of 10 bases. The CDR3 runs 14 residues. Germline CDR1 reads SGHRS; CDR2 reads YFSETQ. The CDR3 DNA sequence: TGCGCCAGCAGCTTGGTAGGGGGTGCCACTGAAGCTTTCTTT. Translated, it gives CASSLVGGATEAFF.

J is TRBJ1-5 and V is TRBV5-1, with D maybe TRBD1 (5 bases). The CDR3 has 14 residues. The V gene lost 0 bases and the J gene lost 4 bases, with 8 bases spanning the gap. Germline assignment: CDR1 SGHRS and CDR2 YFSETQ. The CDR3 reads CASSLDSGNQPQHF. The CDR3 DNA follows: TGCGCCAGCAGCTTGGACTCAGGGAATCAGCCCCAGCATTTT. The full variable domain, with the rest looked up from reference TRBV5-1 and TRBJ1-5, is KAGVTQTPRYLIKTRGQQVTLSCSPISGHRSVSWYQQTPGQGLQFLFEYFSETQRNKGNFPGRFSGRQFSNSRSEMNVSTLELGDSALYLCASSLDSGNQPQHFGDGTRLSIL.

This chain uses TRBV2 with TRBJ1-2; a weak D match, TRBD1 (5 bases). CDR1 and CDR2 (germline): SNHLY, FYNNEI. Trimming left V 1 base short and J 2 bases short, with 11 bases between. This CDR3 comprises 15 residues. In nucleotides, the CDR3 is TGTGCCAGCAGTGAAGGTCGACAGAGAAACTATGGCTACACCTTC. This gives the protein CASSEGRQRNYGYTF.

The chain carries TRBV5-1 and TRBJ1-2; 8 bases are shared with TRBD1. CDR3 size: 13 residues. V shed 4 bases, J shed 8 bases, and the junction held 7 bases outside the gene matches. The V gene's germline CDR1 is SGHRS and CDR2 YFSETQ. CDR3 in amino acids: CASSPRTGWGYTF. The CDR3 nucleotides are TGCGCCAGCAGCCCCAGGACAGGGTGGGGCTACACCTTC.

The V call is TRBV28, the J call TRBJ1-2; 8 nucleotides match TRBD1. The CDR3 is 14 residues long. The germline V gene has CDR1 MDHEN and CDR2 SYDVKM. V lost 3 bases to trimming and J lost 3 bases; unmatched junction nucleotides: 3. CDR3 nucleotides: TGTGCCAGCAGTTTTCGGACAGGGTACTATGGCTACACCTTC. It is translated as CASSFRTGYYGYTF.